The next 5 T cell receptor beta chains were all read from a single sample in a study of STAT5B mutations in CD4+ large granular lymphocyte leukemia (dated by TCRdb to the early 2020s). Library prep was done by the immunoSEQ multiplex PCR assay. Drawn from immuneACCESS, this table holds only the in-frame rearrangements with V and J called that TCRdb kept. Clones are partly lost; checked studies trace under half to an unresolved V gene and leave the rest unexplained. Here the sample has more than 30,000 clones; 85% to 90% occur a single time. The top ten clones comprise around 0.4% of the sample. Specimen: CD4+ T cells from blood buffy coats. The receptor set was obtained from a human donor in good health.

J is TRBJ2-3 and V is TRBV6-6; D is ambiguous. CDR1 and CDR2 from the germline V gene are MNHNY and SVGAGI (reference sequence). V was clipped by 0 bases and J by 0 bases, with 7 bases between them. The CDR3 contains 15 residues. As DNA, the CDR3 is TGTGCCAGCAGTTACTCTGTGGTGAGCACAGATACGCAGTATTTT. This translates into CASSYSVVSTDTQYF.

The J gene is TRBJ1-1, the V gene TRBV27; TRBD1 aligns across 9 bases. Germline lookup yields CDR1 MNHEY and CDR2 SMNVEV (reference sequence). With V trimmed by 6 bases and J by 1 base, 6 bases remained unmatched. This CDR3 contains 15 residues. CDR3 residues: CASRSGQGRNTEAFF. The CDR3 DNA reads TGTGCCAGCAGGTCAGGACAGGGGCGGAACACTGAAGCTTTCTTT.

The chain is built from TRBV5-5 and TRBJ1-4; 8 bases line up with TRBD1. There are 14 residues in the CDR3. The V gene end was trimmed by 2 bases and the J gene end by 10 bases; junction bases not matched to a gene: 7. CDR1 SGHKS and CDR2 YYEKEE come from the germline V gene (reference sequence). The CDR3 here is CASSLQGDGGKLFF. For the CDR3, the DNA is TGTGCCAGCAGCTTACAGGGGGACGGGGGAAAACTGTTTTTT.

The V call is TRBV6-4, the J call TRBJ2-1; 8 bases agree with TRBD1. Germline loops: CDR1 MRHNA, CDR2 SNTAGT. The CDR3 loop spans 18 amino acids. The junction had 19 bases not matched to a gene; V was cut back by 7 bases and J by 5 bases. CDR3 sequence: CASTRQGRPKVLHNEQFF. CDR3 sequence (DNA): TGTGCCAGCACTCGACAGGGGCGACCTAAGGTGTTACACAATGAGCAGTTCTTC.

In this sample, this clone turned up once. The chain carries TRBV18 and TRBJ2-5, with D possibly being TRBD2 (5 bases). The V and J ends lost 5 bases and 5 bases respectively, with 18 bases between them. The germline CDR1 and CDR2 sequences are KGHSH and LQKENI. The CDR3 is 15 residues long. DNA for the CDR3: TGTGCCAGCTCATTCGCCGTCGGGGTTGGGGAGACCCAGTACTTC. Amino acid sequence: CASSFAVGVGETQYF.